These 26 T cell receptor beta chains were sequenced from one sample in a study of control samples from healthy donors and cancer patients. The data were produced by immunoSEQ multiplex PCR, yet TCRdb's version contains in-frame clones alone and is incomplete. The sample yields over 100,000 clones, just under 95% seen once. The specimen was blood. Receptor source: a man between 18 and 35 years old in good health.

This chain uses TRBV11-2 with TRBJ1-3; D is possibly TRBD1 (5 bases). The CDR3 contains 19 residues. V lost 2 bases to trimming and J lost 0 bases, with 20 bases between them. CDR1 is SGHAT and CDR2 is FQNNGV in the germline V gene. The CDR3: CASSLIRLERGNSGNTIYF. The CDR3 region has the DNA TGTGCCAGCAGCTTAATCCGTCTTGAACGGGGGAACTCTGGAAACACCATATATTTT.

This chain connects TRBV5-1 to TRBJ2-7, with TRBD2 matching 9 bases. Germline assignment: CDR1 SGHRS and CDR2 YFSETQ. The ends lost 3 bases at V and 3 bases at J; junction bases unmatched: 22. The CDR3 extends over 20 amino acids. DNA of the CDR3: TGCGCCAGCAGCTGGGAGAGAAGAGCGGGGGGCACCTCGACGTACTACGAGCAGTACTTC. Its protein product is CASSWERRAGGTSTYYEQYF. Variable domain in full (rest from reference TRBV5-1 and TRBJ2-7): KAGVTQTPRYLIKTRGQQVTLSCSPISGHRSVSWYQQTPGQGLQFLFEYFSETQRNKGNFPGRFSGRQFSNSRSEMNVSTLELGDSALYLCASSWERRAGGTSTYYEQYFGPGTRLTVT.

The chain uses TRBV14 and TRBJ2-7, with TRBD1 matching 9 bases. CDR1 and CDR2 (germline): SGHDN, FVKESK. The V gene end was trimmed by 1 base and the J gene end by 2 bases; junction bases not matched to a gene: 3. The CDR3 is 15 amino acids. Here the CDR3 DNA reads TGTGCCAGCAGCCAAGTTAGACAGGGGGCCTACGAGCAGTACTTC. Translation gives CASSQVRQGAYEQYF.

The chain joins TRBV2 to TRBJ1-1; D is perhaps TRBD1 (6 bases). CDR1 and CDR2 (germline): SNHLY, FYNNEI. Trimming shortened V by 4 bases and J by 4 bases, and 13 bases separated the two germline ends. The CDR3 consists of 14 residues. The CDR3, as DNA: TGTGCCAGCAGTGTGGAGGGGGGAGGCACTGAAGCTTTCTTT. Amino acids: CASSVEGGGTEAFF.

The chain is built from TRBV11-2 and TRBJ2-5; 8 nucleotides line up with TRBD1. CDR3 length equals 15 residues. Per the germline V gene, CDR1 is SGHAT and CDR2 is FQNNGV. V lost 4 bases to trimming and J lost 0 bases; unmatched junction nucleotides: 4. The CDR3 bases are TGTGCCAGCAGCTCCGGACAGGGCCACCAAGAGACCCAGTACTTC. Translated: CASSSGQGHQETQYF.

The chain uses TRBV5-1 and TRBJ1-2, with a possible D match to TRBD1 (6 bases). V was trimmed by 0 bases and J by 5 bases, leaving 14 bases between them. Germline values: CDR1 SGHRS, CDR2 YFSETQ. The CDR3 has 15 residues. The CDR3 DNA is TGCGCCAGCAGCTTGGGGGACATTAGCTCTTATGGCTACACCTTC. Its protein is CASSLGDISSYGYTF.

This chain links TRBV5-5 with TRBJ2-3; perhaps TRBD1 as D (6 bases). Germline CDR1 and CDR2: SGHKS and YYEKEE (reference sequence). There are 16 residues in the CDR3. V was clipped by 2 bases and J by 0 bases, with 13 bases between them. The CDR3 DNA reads TGTGCCAGCAGCTTTCTGGACAGCTCTAGCACAGATACGCAGTATTTT. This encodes CASSFLDSSSTDTQYF.

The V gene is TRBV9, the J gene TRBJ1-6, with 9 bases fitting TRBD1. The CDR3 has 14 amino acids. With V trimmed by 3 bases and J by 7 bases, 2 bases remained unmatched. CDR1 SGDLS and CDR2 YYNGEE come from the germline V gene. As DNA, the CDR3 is TGTGCCAGCAGCGACAGGGGGCGAAATTCACCCCTCCACTTT. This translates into CASSDRGRNSPLHF.

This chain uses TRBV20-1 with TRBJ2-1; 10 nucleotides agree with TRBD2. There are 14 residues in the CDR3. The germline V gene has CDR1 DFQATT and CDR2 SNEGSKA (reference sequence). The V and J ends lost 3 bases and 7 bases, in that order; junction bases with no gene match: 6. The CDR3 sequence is CSASISGGANEQFF. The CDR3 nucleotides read TGCAGTGCTAGTATAAGCGGGGGGGCGAATGAGCAGTTCTTC.

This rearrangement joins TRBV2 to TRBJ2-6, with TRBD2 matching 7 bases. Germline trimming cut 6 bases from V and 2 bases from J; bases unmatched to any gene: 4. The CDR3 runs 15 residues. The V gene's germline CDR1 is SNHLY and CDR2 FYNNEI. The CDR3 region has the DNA TGTGCCAGCAGCCTGGGAGGGGCTGGGGCCAACGTCCTGACTTTC. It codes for CASSLGGAGANVLTF.

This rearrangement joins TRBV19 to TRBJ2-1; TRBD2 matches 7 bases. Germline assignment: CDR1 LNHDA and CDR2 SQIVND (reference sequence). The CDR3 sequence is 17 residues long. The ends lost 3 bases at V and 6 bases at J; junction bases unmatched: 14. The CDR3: CASSISFAGDTINEQFF. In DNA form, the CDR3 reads TGTGCCAGTAGTATCTCATTCGCGGGAGACACCATCAATGAGCAGTTCTTC.

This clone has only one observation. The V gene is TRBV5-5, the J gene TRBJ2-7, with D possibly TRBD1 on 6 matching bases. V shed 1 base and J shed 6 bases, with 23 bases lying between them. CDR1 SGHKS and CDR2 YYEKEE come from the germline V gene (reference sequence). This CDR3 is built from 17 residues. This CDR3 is CASSLYPTGSLTSEQYF. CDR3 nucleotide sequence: TGTGCCAGCAGCTTGTACCCCACAGGGTCCCTAACCTCCGAGCAGTACTTC.

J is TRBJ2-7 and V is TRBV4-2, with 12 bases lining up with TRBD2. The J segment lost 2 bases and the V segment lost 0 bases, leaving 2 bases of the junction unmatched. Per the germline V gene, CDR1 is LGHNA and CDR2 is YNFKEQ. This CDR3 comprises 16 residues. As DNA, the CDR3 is TGTGCCAGCAGCCAAGAGTCTAGCGGGGGGGCCTACGAGCAGTACTTC. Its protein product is CASSQESSGGAYEQYF.

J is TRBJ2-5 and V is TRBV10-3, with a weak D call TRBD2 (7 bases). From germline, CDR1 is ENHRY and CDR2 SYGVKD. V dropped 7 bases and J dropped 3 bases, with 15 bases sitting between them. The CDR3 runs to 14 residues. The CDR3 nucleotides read TGTGCCATCAACCCGGGGGCGGGGGAAGAGACCCAGTACTTC. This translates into CAINPGAGEETQYF.

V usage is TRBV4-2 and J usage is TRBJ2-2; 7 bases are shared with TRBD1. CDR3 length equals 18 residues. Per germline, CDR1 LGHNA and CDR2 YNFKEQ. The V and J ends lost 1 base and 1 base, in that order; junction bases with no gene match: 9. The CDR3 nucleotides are TGTGCCAGCAGCCAAGTGGGATGGGGGACAGTGAACACCGGGGAGCTGTTTTTT. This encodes CASSQVGWGTVNTGELFF.

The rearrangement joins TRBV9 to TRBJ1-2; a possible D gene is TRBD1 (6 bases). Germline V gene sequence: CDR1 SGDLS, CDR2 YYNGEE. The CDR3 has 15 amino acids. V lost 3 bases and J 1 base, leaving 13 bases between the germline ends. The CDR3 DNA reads TGTGCCAGCAGCGGATACAGGGACTTTAACTATGGCTACACCTTC. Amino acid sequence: CASSGYRDFNYGYTF.

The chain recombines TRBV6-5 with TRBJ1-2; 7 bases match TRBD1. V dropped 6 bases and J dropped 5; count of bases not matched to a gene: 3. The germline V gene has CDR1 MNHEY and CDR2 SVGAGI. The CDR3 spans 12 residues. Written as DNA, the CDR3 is TGTGCCAGCAGCCGGGACAGATATGGCTACACCTTC. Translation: CASSRDRYGYTF.

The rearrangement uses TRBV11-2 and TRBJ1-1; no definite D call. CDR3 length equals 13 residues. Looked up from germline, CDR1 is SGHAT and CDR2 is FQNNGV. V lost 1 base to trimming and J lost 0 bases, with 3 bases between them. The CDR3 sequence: CASSLALNTEAFF. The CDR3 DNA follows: TGTGCCAGCAGCTTAGCTCTGAACACTGAAGCTTTCTTT.

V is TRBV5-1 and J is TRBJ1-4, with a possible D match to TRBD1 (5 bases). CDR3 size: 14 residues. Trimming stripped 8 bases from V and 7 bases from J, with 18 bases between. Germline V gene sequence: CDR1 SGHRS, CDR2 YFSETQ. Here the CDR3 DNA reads TGCGCCAGTAGAGCCCCAGGGTCGGGTGAAAAACTGTTTTTT. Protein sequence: CASRAPGSGEKLFF.

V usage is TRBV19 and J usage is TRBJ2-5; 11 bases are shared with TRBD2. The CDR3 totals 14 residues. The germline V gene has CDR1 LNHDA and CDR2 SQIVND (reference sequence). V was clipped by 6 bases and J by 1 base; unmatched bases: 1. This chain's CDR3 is CASRGTSGQETQYF. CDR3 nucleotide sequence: TGTGCCAGTAGGGGGACTAGCGGCCAAGAGACCCAGTACTTC.

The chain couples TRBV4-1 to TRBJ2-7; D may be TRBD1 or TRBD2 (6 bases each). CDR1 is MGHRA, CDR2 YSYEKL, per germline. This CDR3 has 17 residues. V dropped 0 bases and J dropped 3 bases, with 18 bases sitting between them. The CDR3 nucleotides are TGCGCCAGCAGCCAAGATTTCTTAGGGGGGACCGACTACGAGCAGTACTTC. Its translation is CASSQDFLGGTDYEQYF.

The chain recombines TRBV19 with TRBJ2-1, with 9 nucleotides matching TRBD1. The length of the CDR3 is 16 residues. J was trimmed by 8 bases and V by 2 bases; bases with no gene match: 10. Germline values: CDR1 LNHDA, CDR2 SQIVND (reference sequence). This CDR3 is CASSISATGGHDEQFF. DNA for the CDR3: TGTGCCAGTAGTATATCGGCGACAGGGGGTCACGATGAGCAGTTCTTC.

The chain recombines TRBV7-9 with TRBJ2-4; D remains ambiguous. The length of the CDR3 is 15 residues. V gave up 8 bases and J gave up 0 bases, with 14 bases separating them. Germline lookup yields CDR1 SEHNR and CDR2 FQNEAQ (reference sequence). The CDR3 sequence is CASGGDHLAKNIQYF. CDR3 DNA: TGTGCCAGCGGTGGAGACCACCTAGCCAAAAACATTCAGTACTTC. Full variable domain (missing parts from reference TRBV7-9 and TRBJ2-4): DTGVSQNPRHKITKRGQNVTFRCDPISEHNRLYWYRQTLGQGPEFLTYFQNEAQLEKSRLLSDRFSAERPKGSFSTLEIQRTEQGDSAMYLCASGGDHLAKNIQYFGAGTRLSVL.

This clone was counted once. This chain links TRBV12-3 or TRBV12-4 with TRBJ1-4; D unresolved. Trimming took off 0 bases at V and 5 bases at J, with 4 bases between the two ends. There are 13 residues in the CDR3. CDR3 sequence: CASSLAGNEKLFF. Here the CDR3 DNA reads TGTGCCAGCAGTTTAGCCGGGAATGAAAAACTGTTTTTT.

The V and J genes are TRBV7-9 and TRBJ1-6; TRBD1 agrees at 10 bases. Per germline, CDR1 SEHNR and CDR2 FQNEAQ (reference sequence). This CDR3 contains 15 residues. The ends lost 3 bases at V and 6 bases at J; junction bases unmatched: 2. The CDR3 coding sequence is TGTGCCAGCAGCTTTTGGGACAGGGGTAATTCACCCCTCCACTTT. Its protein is CASSFWDRGNSPLHF.

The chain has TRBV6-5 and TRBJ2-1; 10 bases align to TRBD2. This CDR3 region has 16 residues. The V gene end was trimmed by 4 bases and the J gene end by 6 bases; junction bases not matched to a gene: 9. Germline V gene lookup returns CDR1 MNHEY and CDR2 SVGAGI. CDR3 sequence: CASSFTSGVAGNEQFF. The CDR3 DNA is TGTGCCAGCAGTTTTACTAGCGGGGTAGCGGGCAATGAGCAGTTCTTC.